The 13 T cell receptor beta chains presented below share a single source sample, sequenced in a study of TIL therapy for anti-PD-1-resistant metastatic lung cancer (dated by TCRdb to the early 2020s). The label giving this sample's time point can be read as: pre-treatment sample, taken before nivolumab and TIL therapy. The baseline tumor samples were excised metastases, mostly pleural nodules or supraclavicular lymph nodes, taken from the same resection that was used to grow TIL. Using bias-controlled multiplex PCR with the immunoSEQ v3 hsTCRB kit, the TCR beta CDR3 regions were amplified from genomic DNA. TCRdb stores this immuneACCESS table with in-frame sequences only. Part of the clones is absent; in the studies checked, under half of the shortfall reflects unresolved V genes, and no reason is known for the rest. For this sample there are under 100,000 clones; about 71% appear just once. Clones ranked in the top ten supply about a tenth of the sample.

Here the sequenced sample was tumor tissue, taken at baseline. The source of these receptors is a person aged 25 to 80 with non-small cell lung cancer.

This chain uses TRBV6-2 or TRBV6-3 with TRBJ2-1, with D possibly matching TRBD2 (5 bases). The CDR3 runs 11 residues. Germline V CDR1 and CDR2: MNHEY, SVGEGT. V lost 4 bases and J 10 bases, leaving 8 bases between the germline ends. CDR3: CASSFGGEQFF. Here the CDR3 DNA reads TGTGCCAGCAGTTTCGGCGGGGAGCAGTTCTTC.

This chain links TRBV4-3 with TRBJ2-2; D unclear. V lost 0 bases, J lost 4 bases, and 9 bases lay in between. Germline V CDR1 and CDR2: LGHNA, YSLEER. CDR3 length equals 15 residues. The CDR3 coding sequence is TGCGCCAGCAGCCAAGAGCCTGACCCCACCGGGGAGCTGTTTTTT. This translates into CASSQEPDPTGELFF.

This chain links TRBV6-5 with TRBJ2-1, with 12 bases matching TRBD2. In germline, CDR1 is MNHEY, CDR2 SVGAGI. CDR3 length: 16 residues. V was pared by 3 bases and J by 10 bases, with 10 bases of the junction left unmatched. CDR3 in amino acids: CASSYFLAGGPGEQFF. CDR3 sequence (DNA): TGTGCCAGCAGTTATTTTCTAGCGGGAGGGCCAGGGGAGCAGTTCTTC.

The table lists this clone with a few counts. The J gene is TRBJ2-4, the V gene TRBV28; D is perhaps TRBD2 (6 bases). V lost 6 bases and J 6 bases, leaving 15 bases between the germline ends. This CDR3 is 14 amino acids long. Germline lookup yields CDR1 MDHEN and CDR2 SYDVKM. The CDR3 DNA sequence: TGTGCCAGCAGGCTGGGGAGGTATTCAAACATTCAGTACTTC. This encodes CASRLGRYSNIQYF.

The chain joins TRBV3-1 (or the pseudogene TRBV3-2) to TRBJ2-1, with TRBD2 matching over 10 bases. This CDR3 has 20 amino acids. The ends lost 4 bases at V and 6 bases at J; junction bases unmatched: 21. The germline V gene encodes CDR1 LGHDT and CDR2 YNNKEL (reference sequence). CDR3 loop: CASSLKRELAGVGLTNEQFF. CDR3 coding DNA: TGTGCCAGCAGCCTTAAAAGAGAGCTAGCGGGAGTAGGTCTGACCAATGAGCAGTTCTTC.

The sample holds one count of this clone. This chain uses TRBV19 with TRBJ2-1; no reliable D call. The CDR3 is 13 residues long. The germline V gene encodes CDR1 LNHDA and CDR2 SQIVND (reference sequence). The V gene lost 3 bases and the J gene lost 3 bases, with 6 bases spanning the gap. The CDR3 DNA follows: TGTGCCAGTAGTATGACACTCTACAATGAGCAGTTCTTC. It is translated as CASSMTLYNEQFF.

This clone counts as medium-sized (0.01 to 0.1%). The CDR3 here is CASSLVLAFSTGELFF. CDR3 nucleotide sequence: TGTGCCAGCAGCTTAGTACTAGCGTTTAGCACCGGGGAGCTGTTTTTT. The chain joins TRBV11-1 to TRBJ2-2, with TRBD2 matching over 7 bases. The CDR3 totals 16 residues. Germline V gene sequence: CDR1 SGHAT, CDR2 FQDESV (reference sequence). V lost 1 base to trimming and J lost 4 bases; unmatched junction nucleotides: 6.

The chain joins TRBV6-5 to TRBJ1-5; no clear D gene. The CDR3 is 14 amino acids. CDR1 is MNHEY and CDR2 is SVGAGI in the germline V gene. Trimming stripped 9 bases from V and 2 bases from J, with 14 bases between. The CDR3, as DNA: TGTGCCAGTCGGGAGACCTTCGGCAATCAGCCCCAGCATTTT. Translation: CASRETFGNQPQHF.

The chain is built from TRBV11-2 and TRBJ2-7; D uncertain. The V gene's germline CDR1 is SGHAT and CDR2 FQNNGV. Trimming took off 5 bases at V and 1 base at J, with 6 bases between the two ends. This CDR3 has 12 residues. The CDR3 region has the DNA TGTGCCAGCAGCCTCGGATCCTACGAGCAGTACTTC. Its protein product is CASSLGSYEQYF.

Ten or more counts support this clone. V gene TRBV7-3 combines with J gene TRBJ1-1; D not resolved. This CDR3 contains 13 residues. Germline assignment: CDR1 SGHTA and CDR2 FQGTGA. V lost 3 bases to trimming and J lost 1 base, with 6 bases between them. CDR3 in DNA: TGTGCCAGCAGCTTTTCGAAGAACACTGAAGCTTTCTTT. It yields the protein CASSFSKNTEAFF.

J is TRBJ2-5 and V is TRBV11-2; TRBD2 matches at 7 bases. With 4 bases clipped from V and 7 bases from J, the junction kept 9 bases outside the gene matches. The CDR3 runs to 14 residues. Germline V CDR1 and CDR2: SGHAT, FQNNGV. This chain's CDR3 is CASSSSFAGVTQYF. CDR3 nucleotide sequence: TGTGCCAGCAGCTCCTCGTTCGCGGGAGTGACCCAGTACTTC.

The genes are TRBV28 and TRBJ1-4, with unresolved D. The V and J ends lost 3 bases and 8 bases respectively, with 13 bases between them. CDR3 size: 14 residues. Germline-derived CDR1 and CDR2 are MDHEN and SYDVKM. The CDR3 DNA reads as TGTGCCAGCAGTTTCATAGGGTCCGGGGAAAAACTGTTTTTT. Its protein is CASSFIGSGEKLFF. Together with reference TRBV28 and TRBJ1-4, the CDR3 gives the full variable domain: DVKVTQSSRYLVKRTGEKVFLECVQDMDHENMFWYRQDPGLGLRLIYFSYDVKMKEKGDIPEGYSVSREKKERFSLILESASTNQTSMYLCASSFIGSGEKLFFGSGTQLSVL.

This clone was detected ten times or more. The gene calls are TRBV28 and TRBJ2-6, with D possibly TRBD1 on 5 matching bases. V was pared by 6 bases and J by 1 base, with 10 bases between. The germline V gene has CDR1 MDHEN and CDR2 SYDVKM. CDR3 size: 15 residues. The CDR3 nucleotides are TGTGCCAGCAGGGGGCCCTATTCTGGGGCCAACGTCCTGACTTTC. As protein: CASRGPYSGANVLTF.